Listed below are T cell receptor beta chains from one sample, sequenced in a study of cytomegalovirus exposure and HLA in healthy donors. TCRdb keeps only in-frame clones here, not all; method: immunoSEQ multiplex PCR. The sample contains about 140,000 clones, around four fifths of which appear only once. The source material was PBMCs. All receptors derive from a man aged 25 to 45 in good health. CDR3s include the opening cysteine and the closing phenylalanine or tryptophan. Fields, in order: clone size, J gene, V gene, D gene, CDR3 DNA, CDR3 protein. D genes are given only for firm matches. For some rows the clone size is stated as once, few or many, or as a class when expanded; others skip it.

abundance: NA
j_gene: TRBJ1-3
v_gene: TRBV6-5
d_gene: NA
CDR3nt: TGTGCCAGCAGTTACGGGGCTCGCAGAAACACCATATATTTT
CDR3aa: CASSYGARRNTIYF

abundance: NA
j_gene: TRBJ2-7
v_gene: TRBV28
d_gene: TRBD2
CDR3nt: TGTGCCAGCAGTGGGGGAGGGGTTTTGAACGAGCAGTACTTC
CDR3aa: CASSGGGVLNEQYF

abundance: once
j_gene: TRBJ2-7
v_gene: TRBV21-1
d_gene: NA
CDR3nt: TGTGCCAGCAGCCTGACAGATAGCGGGAAGTCCTACGAGCAGTACTTC
CDR3aa: CASSLTDSGKSYEQYF

abundance: NA
j_gene: TRBJ2-7
v_gene: TRBV2
d_gene: TRBD1
CDR3nt: TGTGCCAGCAGGACTCCGGGACAGGGGGCCTACGAGCAGTACTTC
CDR3aa: CASRTPGQGAYEQYF

abundance: NA
j_gene: TRBJ2-5
v_gene: TRBV29-1
d_gene: TRBD2
CDR3nt: TGCAGCGCCTGGACTAGCGGGACTGGGGAGACCCAGTACTTC
CDR3aa: CSAWTSGTGETQYF

abundance: NA
j_gene: TRBJ1-2
v_gene: TRBV6-5
d_gene: NA
CDR3nt: TGTGCCAGCAACCTTGGGCCAGGCATCAACTATGGCTACACCTTC
CDR3aa: CASNLGPGINYGYTF

abundance: NA
j_gene: TRBJ2-1
v_gene: TRBV6-4
d_gene: NA
CDR3nt: TGTGCCAGCAGTACCCTACTAGGACCGCACGGCAATGAGCAGTTCTTC
CDR3aa: CASSTLLGPHGNEQFF

abundance: NA
j_gene: TRBJ1-5
v_gene: TRBV6-5
d_gene: TRBD1
CDR3nt: TGTGCCAGCAGGAGGACAGGGCGCAATCAGCCCCAGCATTTT
CDR3aa: CASRRTGRNQPQHF

abundance: NA
j_gene: TRBJ1-1
v_gene: TRBV27
d_gene: NA
CDR3nt: TGTGCCAGCAGTTTCGGGGCGGGAAAGGGAGCTTTCTTT
CDR3aa: CASSFGAGKGAFF

abundance: NA
j_gene: TRBJ2-2
v_gene: TRBV5-1
d_gene: TRBD2
CDR3nt: TGCGCCAGCAGCTTTAGGGCGGGAGGGAACACCGGGGAGCTGTTTTTT
CDR3aa: CASSFRAGGNTGELFF

abundance: NA
j_gene: TRBJ1-5
v_gene: TRBV7-9
d_gene: NA
CDR3nt: TGTTCCAGCAGCTCAGCGGGCCAGCCCCAGCATTTT
CDR3aa: CSSSSAGQPQHF

abundance: NA
j_gene: TRBJ1-2
v_gene: TRBV10-2
d_gene: NA
CDR3nt: TGCGCCAGCACCTCAGGGGTCCATGGCTACACCTTC
CDR3aa: CASTSGVHGYTF

abundance: NA
j_gene: TRBJ2-3
v_gene: TRBV28
d_gene: TRBD1
CDR3nt: TGTGCCAGCAGCCAAGGGACAGTTACAGATACGCAGTATTTT
CDR3aa: CASSQGTVTDTQYF

abundance: few
j_gene: TRBJ2-1
v_gene: TRBV9
d_gene: TRBD1
CDR3nt: TGTGCCAGCAGCGTAGGCCCAGGACAGGGGAATGAGCAGTTCTTC
CDR3aa: CASSVGPGQGNEQFF

abundance: once
j_gene: TRBJ1-5
v_gene: TRBV6-5
d_gene: NA
CDR3nt: TGTGCCAGCAGTTATTCCACCGGGGTCGGTCAGCCCCAGCATTTT
CDR3aa: CASSYSTGVGQPQHF

abundance: NA
j_gene: TRBJ2-7
v_gene: TRBV19
d_gene: NA
CDR3nt: TGTGCCAGTAGACTTACCCCAGGGGAAGCCTACGAGCAGTACTTC
CDR3aa: CASRLTPGEAYEQYF

abundance: NA
j_gene: TRBJ2-1
v_gene: TRBV15
d_gene: TRBD2
CDR3nt: TGTGCCACCAGCAGAGATCCGGGACTAGACTACAATGAGCAGTTCTTC
CDR3aa: CATSRDPGLDYNEQFF

abundance: once
j_gene: TRBJ1-1
v_gene: TRBV29-1
d_gene: TRBD1
CDR3nt: TGCAGCGCTAGAGGAGGGACAGGGAACACTGAAGCTTTCTTT
CDR3aa: CSARGGTGNTEAFF

abundance: NA
j_gene: TRBJ1-5
v_gene: TRBV5-4
d_gene: NA
CDR3nt: TGTGCCAGCAGCCGGGAGGGCAATCAGCCCCAGCATTTT
CDR3aa: CASSREGNQPQHF

abundance: NA
j_gene: TRBJ2-5
v_gene: TRBV5-1
d_gene: TRBD2
CDR3nt: TGCGCCAGCAGCTCGCGGGAGGAGGGTGAGCAGTACTTC
CDR3aa: CASSSREEGEQYF

abundance: NA
j_gene: TRBJ1-1
v_gene: TRBV28
d_gene: TRBD1
CDR3nt: TGTGCCACCGAACAGGGGATTGCCACTGAAGCTTTCTTT
CDR3aa: CATEQGIATEAFF

abundance: once
j_gene: TRBJ2-1
v_gene: TRBV25-1
d_gene: TRBD2
CDR3nt: TGTGCCAGCAGCGGGGGAGGGCCGGGTTCCTACAATGAGCAGTTCTTC
CDR3aa: CASSGGGPGSYNEQFF

abundance: NA
j_gene: TRBJ2-7
v_gene: TRBV9
d_gene: TRBD1
CDR3nt: TGTGCCAGCAGCCCCGGGACAGGGATATTAGCCTACGAGCAGTACTTC
CDR3aa: CASSPGTGILAYEQYF

abundance: NA
j_gene: TRBJ2-7
v_gene: TRBV2
d_gene: TRBD2
CDR3nt: TGTGCCAGCACGAGCGGGACCTACGAGCAGTACTTC
CDR3aa: CASTSGTYEQYF

abundance: NA
j_gene: TRBJ2-1
v_gene: TRBV28
d_gene: NA
CDR3nt: TGTGCCAGCAACCCCCAGGCGGGCCATGAGCAGTTCTTC
CDR3aa: CASNPQAGHEQFF

abundance: NA
j_gene: TRBJ2-7
v_gene: TRBV29-1
d_gene: NA
CDR3nt: TGCAGCGTTGAAGGGGCACCCGGGAGCTACGAGCAGTACTTC
CDR3aa: CSVEGAPGSYEQYF

abundance: NA
j_gene: TRBJ1-6
v_gene: TRBV14
d_gene: NA
CDR3nt: TGTGCCAGCAGTCTCGCGGCCGGCGGCAATTCACCCCTCCACTTT
CDR3aa: CASSLAAGGNSPLHF

abundance: NA
j_gene: TRBJ2-7
v_gene: TRBV4-3
d_gene: TRBD2
CDR3nt: TGCGCCAGCAGCCTAGCTAGAACTAGCGGGAGGAGAGAGCAGTACTTC
CDR3aa: CASSLARTSGRREQYF

abundance: NA
j_gene: TRBJ2-7
v_gene: TRBV5-6
d_gene: NA
CDR3nt: TGTGCCAGCAGTTCAGGGGTGTACGAGCAGTACTTC
CDR3aa: CASSSGVYEQYF

abundance: NA
j_gene: TRBJ2-3
v_gene: TRBV30
d_gene: TRBD2
CDR3nt: TGTGCCTGGTCGGGAGGGGCAGATACGCAGTATTTT
CDR3aa: CAWSGGADTQYF

abundance: NA
j_gene: TRBJ2-1
v_gene: TRBV5-1
d_gene: TRBD2
CDR3nt: TGCGCCAGCCGCACTAGCGGGAGACCTGAGCAGTTCTTC
CDR3aa: CASRTSGRPEQFF

abundance: NA
j_gene: TRBJ2-5
v_gene: TRBV6-1
d_gene: NA
CDR3nt: TGTGCCAGCGGTCGAGCAACGCAAGAGACCCAGTACTTC
CDR3aa: CASGRATQETQYF

abundance: NA
j_gene: TRBJ2-2
v_gene: TRBV5-5
d_gene: NA
CDR3nt: TGTGCCAGCAGCTTGCCACGGGAAGGCATCGGGGAGCTGTTTTTT
CDR3aa: CASSLPREGIGELFF

abundance: NA
j_gene: TRBJ2-7
v_gene: TRBV2
d_gene: NA
CDR3nt: TGTGCCAGCAGTGAAAGGGACTCTGATGCCTACGAGCAGTACTTC
CDR3aa: CASSERDSDAYEQYF

abundance: NA
j_gene: TRBJ2-7
v_gene: TRBV11-3
d_gene: TRBD1
CDR3nt: TGTGCCAGCAGCCCGCCCCCCTCGGGACAGGGGACATACGAGCAGTACTTC
CDR3aa: CASSPPPSGQGTYEQYF

abundance: NA
j_gene: TRBJ2-7
v_gene: TRBV28
d_gene: TRBD2
CDR3nt: TGTGCCAGCAGTTTACTCCTCACTAGCGTTCGAGAGCAGTACTTC
CDR3aa: CASSLLLTSVREQYF

abundance: NA
j_gene: TRBJ2-7
v_gene: TRBV11-1
d_gene: NA
CDR3nt: TGTGCCAGCAGCCCAACGGTGGGGCCGCGGGGATACGAGCAGTACTTC
CDR3aa: CASSPTVGPRGYEQYF

abundance: NA
j_gene: TRBJ2-7
v_gene: TRBV4-1
d_gene: TRBD1
CDR3nt: TGCGCCAGCAGCCAAACAGGGGGCGAAAACGAGCAGTACTTC
CDR3aa: CASSQTGGENEQYF

abundance: NA
j_gene: TRBJ1-1
v_gene: TRBV30
d_gene: NA
CDR3nt: TGTGCCTGGAGTGGACGGGGGAGGACTGAAGCTTTCTTT
CDR3aa: CAWSGRGRTEAFF

abundance: few
j_gene: TRBJ2-2
v_gene: TRBV25-1
d_gene: NA
CDR3nt: TGTGCCAGCAGTTTTCTCACCGGGGAGCTGTTTTTT
CDR3aa: CASSFLTGELFF

abundance: few
j_gene: TRBJ2-5
v_gene: TRBV9
d_gene: TRBD1
CDR3nt: TGTGCCAGCAGCGAGGACAGGGTGGCAGAGACCCAGTACTTC
CDR3aa: CASSEDRVAETQYF

abundance: NA
j_gene: TRBJ2-2
v_gene: TRBV19
d_gene: NA
CDR3nt: TGTGCCAGTAGTACTGGGACACTAAACACCGGGGAGCTGTTTTTT
CDR3aa: CASSTGTLNTGELFF

abundance: NA
j_gene: TRBJ2-7
v_gene: TRBV29-1
d_gene: NA
CDR3nt: TGCAGCGTAGGACAGACCGCTAACTCCTACGAGCAGTACTTC
CDR3aa: CSVGQTANSYEQYF

abundance: NA
j_gene: TRBJ2-3
v_gene: TRBV4-3
d_gene: TRBD2
CDR3nt: TGCGCCAGCAGCCAAGCGCTAGCGGGCACAGATACGCAGTATTTT
CDR3aa: CASSQALAGTDTQYF

abundance: NA
j_gene: TRBJ2-6
v_gene: TRBV19
d_gene: NA
CDR3nt: TGTGCCAGTAGTATAGACCCCGGGGGGGCCAACGTCCTGACTTTC
CDR3aa: CASSIDPGGANVLTF

abundance: NA
j_gene: TRBJ2-1
v_gene: TRBV14
d_gene: NA
CDR3nt: TGTGCCAGCAGCCAAATAGGGACTCATGAGCAGTTCTTC
CDR3aa: CASSQIGTHEQFF

abundance: NA
j_gene: TRBJ2-2
v_gene: TRBV5-1
d_gene: NA
CDR3nt: TGCGCCAGCAGCTTGCAGGGTCCGAACACCGGGGAGCTGTTTTTT
CDR3aa: CASSLQGPNTGELFF

abundance: NA
j_gene: TRBJ1-1
v_gene: TRBV19
d_gene: NA
CDR3nt: TGTGCCAGTAGTACCCGGGGGTTGGTAGCTTTCTTT
CDR3aa: CASSTRGLVAFF

abundance: NA
j_gene: TRBJ1-3
v_gene: TRBV5-1
d_gene: NA
CDR3nt: TGCGCCAGCAGCTCCGAAGGCACACTATACGGGGGAAACACCATATATTTT
CDR3aa: CASSSEGTLYGGNTIYF

abundance: NA
j_gene: TRBJ1-4
v_gene: TRBV25-1
d_gene: NA
CDR3nt: TGTGCCAGCAGTGACACAACTAATGAAAAACTGTTTTTT
CDR3aa: CASSDTTNEKLFF

abundance: NA
j_gene: TRBJ2-1
v_gene: TRBV5-1
d_gene: NA
CDR3nt: TGCGCCAGCAGCTTCGCGCTGGGGGCGGGAGACAATGAGCAGTTCTTC
CDR3aa: CASSFALGAGDNEQFF

abundance: NA
j_gene: TRBJ2-3
v_gene: TRBV6-1
d_gene: NA
CDR3nt: TGTGCCAGCAGCCGAGCGAGCACAGATACGCAGTATTTT
CDR3aa: CASSRASTDTQYF

abundance: NA
j_gene: TRBJ2-7
v_gene: TRBV15
d_gene: TRBD1
CDR3nt: TGTGCCACCAGCAGACCGGGACAGGGGGCTAACGAGCAGTACTTC
CDR3aa: CATSRPGQGANEQYF

abundance: NA
j_gene: TRBJ1-3
v_gene: TRBV30
d_gene: NA
CDR3nt: TGTGCCTGGAGTAAAGTCAGCTCTGGAAACACCATATATTTT
CDR3aa: CAWSKVSSGNTIYF

abundance: NA
j_gene: TRBJ2-7
v_gene: TRBV5-1
d_gene: NA
CDR3nt: TGCGCCAGCAGCTTTACAGGGTTAATCTACGAGCAGTACTTC
CDR3aa: CASSFTGLIYEQYF

abundance: NA
j_gene: TRBJ2-6
v_gene: TRBV6-5
d_gene: NA
CDR3nt: TGTGCCAGCAGTTACACACTAGCTACTGGGGCCAACGTCCTGACTTTC
CDR3aa: CASSYTLATGANVLTF

abundance: NA
j_gene: TRBJ2-1
v_gene: TRBV7-2
d_gene: NA
CDR3nt: TGTGCCAGCAGCTTTGGCGCAGGGTGGTCCTACAATGAGCAGTTCTTC
CDR3aa: CASSFGAGWSYNEQFF

abundance: NA
j_gene: TRBJ2-7
v_gene: TRBV5-4
d_gene: TRBD2
CDR3nt: TGTGCCAGCAGCTTGCCTACTAGCGGGAGGGTCTACGAGCAGTACTTC
CDR3aa: CASSLPTSGRVYEQYF

abundance: NA
j_gene: TRBJ2-5
v_gene: TRBV20-1
d_gene: NA
CDR3nt: TGCAGTGTTCGGGAAGAGACCCAGTACTTC
CDR3aa: CSVREETQYF

abundance: NA
j_gene: TRBJ2-5
v_gene: TRBV29-1
d_gene: TRBD1
CDR3nt: TGCAGCGCCCGGGGGATCCAGGGACAGGGGACAGAGACCCAGTACTTC
CDR3aa: CSARGIQGQGTETQYF